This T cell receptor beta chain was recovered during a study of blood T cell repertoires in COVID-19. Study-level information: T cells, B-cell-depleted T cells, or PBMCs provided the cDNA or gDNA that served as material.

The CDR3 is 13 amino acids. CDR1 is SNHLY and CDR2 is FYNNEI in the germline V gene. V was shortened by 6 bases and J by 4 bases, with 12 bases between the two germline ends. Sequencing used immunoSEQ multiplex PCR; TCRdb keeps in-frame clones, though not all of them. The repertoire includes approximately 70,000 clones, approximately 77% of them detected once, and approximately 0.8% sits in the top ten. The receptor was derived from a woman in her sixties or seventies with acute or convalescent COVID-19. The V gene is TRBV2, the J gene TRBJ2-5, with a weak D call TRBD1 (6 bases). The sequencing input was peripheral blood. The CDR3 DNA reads TGTGCCAGCAGCACAGGGTTGCGAGAGACCCAGTACTTC. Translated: CASSTGLRETQYF.